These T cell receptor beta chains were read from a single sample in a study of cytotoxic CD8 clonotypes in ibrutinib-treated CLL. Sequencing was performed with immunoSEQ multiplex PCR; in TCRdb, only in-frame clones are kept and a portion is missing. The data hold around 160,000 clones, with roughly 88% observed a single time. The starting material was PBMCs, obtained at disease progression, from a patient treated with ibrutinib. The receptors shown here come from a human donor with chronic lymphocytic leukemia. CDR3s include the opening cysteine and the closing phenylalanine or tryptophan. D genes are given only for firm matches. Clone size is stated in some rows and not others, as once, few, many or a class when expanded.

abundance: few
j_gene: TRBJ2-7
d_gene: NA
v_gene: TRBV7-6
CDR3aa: CASSQPSSYEQYF
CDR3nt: TGTGCCAGCAGCCAACCAAGCTCCTACGAGCAGTACTTC

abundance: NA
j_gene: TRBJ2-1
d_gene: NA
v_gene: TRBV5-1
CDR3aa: CASSPWGRSLQYSSYNEQFF
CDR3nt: TGCGCCAGCAGCCCCTGGGGACGGTCACTACAATACAGCTCCTACAATGAGCAGTTCTTC

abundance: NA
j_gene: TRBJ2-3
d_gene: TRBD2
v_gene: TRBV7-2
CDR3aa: CASSPTSGQGGADTQYF
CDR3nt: TGTGCCAGCAGCCCGACTAGCGGGCAAGGAGGGGCAGATACGCAGTATTTT

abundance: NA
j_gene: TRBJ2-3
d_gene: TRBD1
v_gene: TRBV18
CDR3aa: CASSPGQGGPDTQYF
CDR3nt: TGTGCCAGCTCACCAGGACAGGGTGGACCAGATACGCAGTATTTT

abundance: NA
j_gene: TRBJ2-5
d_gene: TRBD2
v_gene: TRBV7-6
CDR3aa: CASSFSSGRLQTQYF
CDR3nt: TGTGCCAGCAGCTTTAGTAGCGGGAGGTTGCAGACCCAGTACTTC

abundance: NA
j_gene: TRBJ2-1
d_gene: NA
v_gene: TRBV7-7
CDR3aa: CASSLNPQSNNEQFF
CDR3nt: TGTGCCAGCAGCTTAAATCCCCAGTCTAACAATGAGCAGTTCTTC

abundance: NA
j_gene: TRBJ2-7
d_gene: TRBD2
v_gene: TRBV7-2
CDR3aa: CASSLNPGLAGHSYEQYF
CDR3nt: TGTGCCAGCAGCTTAAACCCCGGACTAGCGGGGCATTCCTACGAGCAGTACTTC

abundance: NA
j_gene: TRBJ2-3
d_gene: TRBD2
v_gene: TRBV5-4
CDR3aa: CASSRTSGYTDTQYF
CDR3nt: TGTGCCAGCAGCAGAACTAGCGGCTACACAGATACGCAGTATTTT

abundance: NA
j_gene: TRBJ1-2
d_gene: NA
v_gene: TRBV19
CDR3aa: CASSISQGKDYGYTF
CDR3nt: TGTGCCAGTAGTATCAGCCAGGGAAAGGACTATGGCTACACCTTC

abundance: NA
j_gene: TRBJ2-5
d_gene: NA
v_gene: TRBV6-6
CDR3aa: CASSYSKETQYF
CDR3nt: TGTGCCAGCAGTTACTCGAAAGAGACCCAGTACTTC

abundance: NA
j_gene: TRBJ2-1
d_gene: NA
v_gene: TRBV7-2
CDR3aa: CASSLSRDNEQFF
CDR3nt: TGTGCCAGCAGCTTAAGCAGGGACAATGAGCAGTTCTTC

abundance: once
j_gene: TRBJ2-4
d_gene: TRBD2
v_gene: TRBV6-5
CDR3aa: CASSEREAGNIQYF
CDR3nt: TGTGCCAGCAGTGAACGGGAGGCCGGAAACATTCAGTACTTC

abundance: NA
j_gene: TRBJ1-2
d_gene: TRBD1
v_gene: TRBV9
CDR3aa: CASSGTGGARDYGYTF
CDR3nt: TGTGCCAGCAGCGGGACAGGGGGCGCAAGAGACTATGGCTACACCTTC

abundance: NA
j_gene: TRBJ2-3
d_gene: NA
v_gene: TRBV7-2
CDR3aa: CASSLNRATDTQYF
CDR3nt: TGTGCCAGCAGCTTAAACAGGGCCACAGATACGCAGTATTTT

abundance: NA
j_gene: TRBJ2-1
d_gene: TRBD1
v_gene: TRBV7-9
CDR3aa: CASSLAGQAREQFF
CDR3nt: TGTGCCAGCAGCTTAGCCGGACAGGCAAGGGAGCAGTTCTTC

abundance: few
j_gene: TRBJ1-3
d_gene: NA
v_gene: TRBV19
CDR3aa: CASNGKRGPSGNTIYF
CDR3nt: TGTGCCAGTAACGGGAAAAGGGGTCCCTCTGGAAACACCATATATTTT

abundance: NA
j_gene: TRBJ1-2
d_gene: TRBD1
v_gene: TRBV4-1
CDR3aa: CASSQFGTETSYTF
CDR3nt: TGCGCCAGCAGCCAATTCGGGACAGAGACATCCTACACCTTC

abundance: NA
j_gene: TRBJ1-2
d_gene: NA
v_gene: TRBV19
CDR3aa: CASSTGRRYGYTF
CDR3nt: TGTGCCAGTAGTACGGGAAGGCGCTATGGCTACACCTTC

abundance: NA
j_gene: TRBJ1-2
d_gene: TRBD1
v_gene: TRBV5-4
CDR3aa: CASTLTGEGAGYTF
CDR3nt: TGTGCCAGCACCCTGACTGGTGAGGGGGCTGGCTACACCTTC

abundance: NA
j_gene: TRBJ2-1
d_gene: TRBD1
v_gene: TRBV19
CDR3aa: CASSYRGFYNEQFF
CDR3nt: TGTGCCAGTAGTTACAGGGGATTTTATAATGAGCAGTTCTTC

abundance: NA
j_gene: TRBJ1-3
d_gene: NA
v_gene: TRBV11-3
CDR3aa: CASSPGQSSGNTIYF
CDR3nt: TGTGCCAGCAGCCCCGGGCAGAGCTCTGGAAACACCATATATTTT

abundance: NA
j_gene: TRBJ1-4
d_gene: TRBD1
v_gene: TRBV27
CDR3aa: CASSPRTGFNEKLFF
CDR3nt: TGTGCCAGCAGTCCCCGGACAGGATTTAATGAAAAACTGTTTTTT

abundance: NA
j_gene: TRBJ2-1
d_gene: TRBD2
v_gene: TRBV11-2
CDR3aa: CASSLEAGGPANNEQFF
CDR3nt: TGTGCCAGCAGCTTAGAGGCGGGAGGGCCCGCAAACAATGAGCAGTTCTTC

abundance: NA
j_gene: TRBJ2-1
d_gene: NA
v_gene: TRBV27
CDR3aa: CASSSLFSEQFF
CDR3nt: TGTGCCAGCAGTTCACTATTCAGTGAGCAGTTCTTC

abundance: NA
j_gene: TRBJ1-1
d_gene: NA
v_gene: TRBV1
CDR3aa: CTSSQERGKITEAFF
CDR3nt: TGCACCAGCAGCCAAGAAAGGGGGAAGATCACTGAAGCTTTCTTT

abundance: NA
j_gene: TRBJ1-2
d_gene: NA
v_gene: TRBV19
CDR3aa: CAISYGVNFGYTF
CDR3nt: TGTGCCATATCCTATGGGGTTAACTTCGGCTACACCTTC

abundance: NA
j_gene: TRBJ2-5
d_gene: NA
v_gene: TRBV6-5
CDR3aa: CASSYHQGQQETQYF
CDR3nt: TGTGCCAGCAGTTACCACCAGGGGCAACAAGAGACCCAGTACTTC

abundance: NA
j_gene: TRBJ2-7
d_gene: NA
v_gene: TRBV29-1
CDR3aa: CRWGSRGRSSYEQYF
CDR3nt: TGCAGGTGGGGAAGCAGGGGCCGGAGCTCCTACGAGCAGTACTTC

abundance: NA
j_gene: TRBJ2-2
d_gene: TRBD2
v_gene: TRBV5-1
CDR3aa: CASSLRALAGVAAGELFF
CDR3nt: TGCGCCAGCAGCTTGAGGGCGCTAGCGGGAGTTGCGGCCGGGGAGCTGTTTTTT

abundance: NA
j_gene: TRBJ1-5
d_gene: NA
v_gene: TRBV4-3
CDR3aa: CASSQDRLNQPQHF
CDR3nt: TGCGCCAGCAGCCAAGATAGACTCAATCAGCCCCAGCATTTT

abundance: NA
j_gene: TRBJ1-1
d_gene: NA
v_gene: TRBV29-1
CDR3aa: CSVSKQGPTEAFF
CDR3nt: TGCAGCGTTAGTAAGCAGGGTCCCACTGAAGCTTTCTTT

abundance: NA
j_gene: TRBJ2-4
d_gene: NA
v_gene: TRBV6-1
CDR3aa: CASSGPEIAKNIQYF
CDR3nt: TGTGCCAGCAGTGGGCCCGAGATAGCCAAAAACATTCAGTACTTC

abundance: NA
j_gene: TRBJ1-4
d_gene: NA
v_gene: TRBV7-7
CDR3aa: CASSPGFNEKLFF
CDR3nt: TGTGCTAGCAGCCCGGGGTTTAATGAAAAACTGTTTTTT

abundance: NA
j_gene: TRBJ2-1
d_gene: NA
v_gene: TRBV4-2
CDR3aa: CASSQETEQFF
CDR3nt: TGTGCCAGCAGCCAAGAAACTGAGCAGTTCTTC

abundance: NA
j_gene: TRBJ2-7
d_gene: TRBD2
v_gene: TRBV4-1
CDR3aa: CASSLRWGGTSGRARSYEQYF
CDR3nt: TGCGCCAGCAGCCTTCGATGGGGGGGGACTAGCGGGAGGGCCCGGTCCTACGAGCAGTACTTC

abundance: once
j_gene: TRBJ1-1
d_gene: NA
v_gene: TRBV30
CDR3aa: CAWNRGTTNTEAFF
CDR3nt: TGTGCCTGGAACCGCGGGACGACGAATACTGAAGCTTTCTTT

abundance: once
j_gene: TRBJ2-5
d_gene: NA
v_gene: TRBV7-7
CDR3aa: CASSLAGQQETQYF
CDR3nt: TGTGCTAGCAGCTTAGCGGGACAGCAAGAGACCCAGTACTTC

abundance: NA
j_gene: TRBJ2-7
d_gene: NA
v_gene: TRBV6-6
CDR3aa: CASSYGQRAYEQYF
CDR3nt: TGTGCCAGCAGTTATGGGCAGAGGGCCTACGAGCAGTACTTC

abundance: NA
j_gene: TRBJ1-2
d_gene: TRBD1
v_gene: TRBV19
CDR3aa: CASSKQGAFGYTF
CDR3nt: TGTGCCAGTAGTAAACAGGGGGCGTTTGGCTACACCTTC

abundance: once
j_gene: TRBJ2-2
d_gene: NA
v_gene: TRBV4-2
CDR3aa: CASSQAPGDVNRGELFF
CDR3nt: TGTGCCAGCAGCCAAGCACCAGGGGACGTCAACCGCGGGGAGCTGTTTTTT

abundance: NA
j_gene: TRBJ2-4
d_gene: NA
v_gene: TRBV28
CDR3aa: CASSWVPGAKNIQYF
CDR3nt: TGTGCCAGCAGTTGGGTCCCAGGAGCCAAAAACATTCAGTACTTC

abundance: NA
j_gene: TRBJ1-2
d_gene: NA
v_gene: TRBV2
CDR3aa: CASSEGPSYYTF
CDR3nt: TGTGCCAGCAGTGAAGGGCCAAGTTACTACACCTTC

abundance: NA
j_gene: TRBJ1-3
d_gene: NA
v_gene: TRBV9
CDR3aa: CASSGQGRDTIYF
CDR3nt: TGTGCCAGCAGCGGACAAGGAAGGGACACCATATATTTT

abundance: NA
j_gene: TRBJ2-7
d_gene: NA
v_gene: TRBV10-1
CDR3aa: CASAKRSIPSYEQYF
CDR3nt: TGCGCCAGCGCCAAACGGTCCATACCCTCCTACGAGCAGTACTTC

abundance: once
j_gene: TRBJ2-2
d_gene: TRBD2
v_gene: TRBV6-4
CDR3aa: CASTPLAGVPGELFF
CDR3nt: TGTGCCAGCACCCCCCTAGCGGGAGTCCCCGGGGAGCTGTTTTTT

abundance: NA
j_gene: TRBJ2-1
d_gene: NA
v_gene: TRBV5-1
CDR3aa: CASSWTKTPGRNNEQFF
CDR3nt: TGCGCCAGCAGCTGGACGAAAACCCCGGGACGTAACAATGAGCAGTTCTTC

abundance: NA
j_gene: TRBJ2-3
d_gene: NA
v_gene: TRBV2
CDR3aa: CASSEDILSVQYF
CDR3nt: TGTGCCAGCAGTGAGGATATACTTTCGGTGCAGTATTTT

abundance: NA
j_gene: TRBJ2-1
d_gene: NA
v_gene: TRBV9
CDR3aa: CASSVGEAGSYNEQFF
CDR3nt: TGTGCCAGCAGCGTAGGTGAAGCGGGCTCCTACAATGAGCAGTTCTTC

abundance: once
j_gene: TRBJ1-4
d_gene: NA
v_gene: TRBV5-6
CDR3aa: CASSLGDTNEKLFF
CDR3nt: TGTGCCAGCAGCTTGGGGGACACTAATGAAAAACTGTTTTTT

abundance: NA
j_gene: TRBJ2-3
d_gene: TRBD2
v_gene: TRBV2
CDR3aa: CASRAGEGIFVDTQYF
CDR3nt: TGTGCCAGCAGGGCTGGGGAGGGTATCTTCGTAGATACGCAGTATTTT

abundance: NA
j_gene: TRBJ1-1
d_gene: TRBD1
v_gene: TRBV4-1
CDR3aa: CASSLNRGGTEAFF
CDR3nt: TGCGCCAGCAGCCTCAACAGGGGGGGCACTGAAGCTTTCTTT

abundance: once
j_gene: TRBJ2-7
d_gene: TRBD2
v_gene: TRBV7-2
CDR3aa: CASSSARASGGYEQYF
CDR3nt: TGTGCCAGCAGCTCAGCGAGGGCTAGCGGGGGGTACGAGCAGTACTTC

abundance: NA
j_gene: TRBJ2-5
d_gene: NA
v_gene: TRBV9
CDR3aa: CASSGGKGVSLETQYF
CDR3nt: TGTGCCAGCAGCGGGGGAAAGGGGGTCTCTCTAGAGACCCAGTACTTC

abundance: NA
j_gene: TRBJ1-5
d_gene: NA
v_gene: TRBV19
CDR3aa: CASSMVRISNQPQHF
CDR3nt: TGTGCCAGTAGTATGGTCAGAATTAGCAATCAGCCCCAGCATTTT

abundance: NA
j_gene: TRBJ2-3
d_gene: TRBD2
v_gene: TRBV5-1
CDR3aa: CASSLGLYAGGSTDTQYF
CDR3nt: TGCGCCAGCAGCTTGGGGCTCTACGCGGGAGGTAGCACAGATACGCAGTATTTT

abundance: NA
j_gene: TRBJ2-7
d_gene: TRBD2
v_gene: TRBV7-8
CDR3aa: CASSLLQSIAGEGF
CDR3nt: TGTGCCAGCAGCTTACTACAGTCAATAGCGGGAGAGGGCTTC

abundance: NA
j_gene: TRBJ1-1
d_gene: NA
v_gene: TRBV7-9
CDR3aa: CASSPSNTGAKTEAFF
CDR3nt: TGTGCCAGCAGCCCCTCTAATACGGGGGCGAAAACTGAAGCTTTCTTT

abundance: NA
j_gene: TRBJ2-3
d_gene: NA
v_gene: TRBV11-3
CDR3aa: CASSLQLSADTQYF
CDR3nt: TGTGCCAGCAGCTTACAGTTGAGCGCAGATACGCAGTATTTT